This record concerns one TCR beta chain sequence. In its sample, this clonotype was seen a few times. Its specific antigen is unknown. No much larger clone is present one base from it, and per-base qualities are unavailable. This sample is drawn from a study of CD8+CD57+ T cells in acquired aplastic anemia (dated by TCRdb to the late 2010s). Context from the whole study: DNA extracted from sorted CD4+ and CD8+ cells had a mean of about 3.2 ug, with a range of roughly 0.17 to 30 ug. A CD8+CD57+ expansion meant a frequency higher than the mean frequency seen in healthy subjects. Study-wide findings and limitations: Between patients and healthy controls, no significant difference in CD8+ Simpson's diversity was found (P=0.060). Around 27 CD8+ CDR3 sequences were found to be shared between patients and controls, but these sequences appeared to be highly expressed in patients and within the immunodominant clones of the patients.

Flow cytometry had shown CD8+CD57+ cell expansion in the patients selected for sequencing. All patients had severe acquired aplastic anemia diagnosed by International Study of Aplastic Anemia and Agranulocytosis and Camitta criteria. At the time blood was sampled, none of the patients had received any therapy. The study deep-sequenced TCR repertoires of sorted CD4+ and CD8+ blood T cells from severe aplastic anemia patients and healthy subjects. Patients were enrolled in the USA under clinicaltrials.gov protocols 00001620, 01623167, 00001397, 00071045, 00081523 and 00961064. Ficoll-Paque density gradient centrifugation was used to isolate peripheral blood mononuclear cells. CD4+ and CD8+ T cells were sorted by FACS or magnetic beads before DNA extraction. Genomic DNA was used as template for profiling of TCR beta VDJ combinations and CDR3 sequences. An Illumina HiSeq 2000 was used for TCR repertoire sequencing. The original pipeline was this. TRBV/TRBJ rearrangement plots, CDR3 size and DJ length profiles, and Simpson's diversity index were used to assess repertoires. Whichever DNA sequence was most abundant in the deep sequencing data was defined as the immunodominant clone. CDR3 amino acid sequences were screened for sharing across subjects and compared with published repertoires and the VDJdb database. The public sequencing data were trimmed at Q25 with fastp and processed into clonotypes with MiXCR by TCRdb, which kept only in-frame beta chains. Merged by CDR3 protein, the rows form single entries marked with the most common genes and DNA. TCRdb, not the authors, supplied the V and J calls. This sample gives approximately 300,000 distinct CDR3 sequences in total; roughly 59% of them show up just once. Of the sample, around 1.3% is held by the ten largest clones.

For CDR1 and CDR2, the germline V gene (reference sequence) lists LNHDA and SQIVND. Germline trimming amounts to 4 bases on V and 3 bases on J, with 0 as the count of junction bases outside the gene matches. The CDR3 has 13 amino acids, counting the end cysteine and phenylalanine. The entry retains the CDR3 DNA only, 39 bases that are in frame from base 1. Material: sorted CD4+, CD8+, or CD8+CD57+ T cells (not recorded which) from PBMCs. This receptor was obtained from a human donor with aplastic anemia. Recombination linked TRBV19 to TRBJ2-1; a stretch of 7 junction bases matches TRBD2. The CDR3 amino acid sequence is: CASSSGGYNEQFF. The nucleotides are TGTGCCAGTAGTAGCGGGGGCTACAATGAGCAGTTCTTC.